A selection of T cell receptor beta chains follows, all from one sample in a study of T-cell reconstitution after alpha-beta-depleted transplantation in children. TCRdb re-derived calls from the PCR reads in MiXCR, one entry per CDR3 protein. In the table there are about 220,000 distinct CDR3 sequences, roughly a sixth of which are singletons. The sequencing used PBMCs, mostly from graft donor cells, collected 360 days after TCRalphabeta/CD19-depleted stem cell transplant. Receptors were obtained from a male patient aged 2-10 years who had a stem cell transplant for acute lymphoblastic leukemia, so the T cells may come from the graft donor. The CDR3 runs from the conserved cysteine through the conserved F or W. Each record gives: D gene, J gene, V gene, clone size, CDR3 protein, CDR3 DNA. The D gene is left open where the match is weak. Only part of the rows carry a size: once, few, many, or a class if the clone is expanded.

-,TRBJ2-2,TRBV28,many,CASSSEGELFF,TGTGCCAGCAGTTCAGAGGGGGAGCTGTTTTTT
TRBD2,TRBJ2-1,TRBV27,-,CASRFGSSGQQFF,TGTGCCAGCAGATTCGGGTCTAGCGGGCAGCAGTTCTTC
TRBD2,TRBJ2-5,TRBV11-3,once,CASSKGLAGEHQETQYF,TGTGCCAGCAGCAAAGGACTAGCGGGGGAGCATCAAGAGACCCAGTACTTC
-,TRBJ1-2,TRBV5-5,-,CASSLADSNNYGYTF,TGTGCCAGCAGCTTGGCGGACAGTAACAACTATGGCTACACCTTC
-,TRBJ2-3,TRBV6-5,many,CASSYAAGTDTQYF,TGTGCCAGCAGTTACGCAGCAGGCACAGATACGCAGTATTTT
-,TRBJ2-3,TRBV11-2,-,CASSLKLSTHLTDTQYF,TGTGCCAGCAGCTTAAAGTTGTCAACCCACCTAACAGATACGCAGTATTTT
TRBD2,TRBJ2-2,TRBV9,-,CASSALGTSGGTGELFF,TGTGCCAGCAGCGCCCTCGGCACTAGCGGGGGGACCGGGGAGCTGTTTTTT
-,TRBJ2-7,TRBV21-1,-,CASSKGGDRSWEQYF,TGTGCCAGCAGCAAAGGGGGGGACAGGAGTTGGGAGCAGTACTTC
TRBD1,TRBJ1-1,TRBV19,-,CASSFGTGLTEAFF,TGTGCCAGTAGTTTTGGGACAGGGCTCACTGAAGCTTTCTTT
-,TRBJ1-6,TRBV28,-,CASSSLDSQHLNNSPLHF,TGTGCCAGCAGTTCGCTGGACAGCCAACATCTCAATAATTCACCCCTCCACTTT
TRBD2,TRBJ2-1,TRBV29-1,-,CSVGSGGLNNEQFF,TGCAGCGTTGGTAGCGGGGGGCTAAACAATGAGCAGTTCTTC
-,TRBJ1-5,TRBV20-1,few,CSAGAGNNQPQHF,TGCAGTGCTGGCGCAGGGAACAATCAGCCCCAGCATTTT
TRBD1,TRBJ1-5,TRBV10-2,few,CASTGGSNQPQHF,TGCGCCAGCACAGGGGGTAGCAATCAGCCCCAGCATTTT
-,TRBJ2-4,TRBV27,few,CASSPSTRNIQYF,TGTGCCAGCAGCCCTAGTACCCGGAACATTCAGTACTTC
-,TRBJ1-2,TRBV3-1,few,CASSQDRRPGANYGYTF,TGTGCCAGCAGCCAAGATAGGCGGCCAGGCGCTAACTATGGCTACACCTTC
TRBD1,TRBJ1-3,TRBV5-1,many,CASSLAGGQLISGNTIYF,TGCGCCAGCAGCTTGGCCGGGGGACAGCTCATCTCTGGAAACACCATATATTTT
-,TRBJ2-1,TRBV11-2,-,CASSAMVADMSSYNEQFF,TGTGCCAGCAGCGCTATGGTCGCGGATATGAGCTCCTACAATGAGCAGTTCTTC
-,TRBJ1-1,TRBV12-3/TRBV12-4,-,CAQQGQLNTEAFF,TGTGCCCAGCAGGGACAACTTAACACTGAAGCTTTCTTT
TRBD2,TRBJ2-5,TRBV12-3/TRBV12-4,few,CASSLASRGGRTQYF,TGTGCCAGCAGTTTAGCGTCGCGGGGGGGCCGGACCCAGTACTTC
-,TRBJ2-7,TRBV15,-,CATSRATEDEQYF,TGTGCCACCAGCAGGGCGACGGAGGACGAGCAGTACTTC
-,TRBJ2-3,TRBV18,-,CASHPSGRTDTQYF,TGTGCCAGCCACCCTTCCGGGCGCACAGATACGCAGTATTTT
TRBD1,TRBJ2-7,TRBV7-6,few,CASSLWTGRAYEQYF,TGTGCCAGCAGCCTATGGACAGGGCGGGCCTACGAGCAGTACTTC
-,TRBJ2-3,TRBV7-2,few,CASSHTGSSTDTQYF,TGTGCCAGCAGCCATACGGGGTCCTCCACAGATACGCAGTATTTT
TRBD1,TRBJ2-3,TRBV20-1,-,CSARAGTGVPADTQYF,TGCAGTGCTAGAGCCGGGACAGGGGTTCCCGCAGATACGCAGTATTTT